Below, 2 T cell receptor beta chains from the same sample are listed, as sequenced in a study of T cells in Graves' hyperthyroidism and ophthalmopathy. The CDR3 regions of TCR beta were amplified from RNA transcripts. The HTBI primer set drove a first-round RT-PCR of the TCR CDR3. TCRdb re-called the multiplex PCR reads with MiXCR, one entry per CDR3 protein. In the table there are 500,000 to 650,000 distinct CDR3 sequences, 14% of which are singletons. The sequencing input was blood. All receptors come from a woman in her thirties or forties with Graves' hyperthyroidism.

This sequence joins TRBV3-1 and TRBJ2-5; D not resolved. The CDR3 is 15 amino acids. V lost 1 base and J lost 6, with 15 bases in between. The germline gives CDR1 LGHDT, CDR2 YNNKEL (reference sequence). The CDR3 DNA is TGTGCCAGCAGCCAAGTCGGTCGGACGAAAAAGACCCAGTACTTC. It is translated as CASSQVGRTKKTQYF.

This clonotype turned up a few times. CDR3 protein: CASSLRPQGLSSNQPQHF. Here the CDR3 DNA reads TGTGCCAGCAGCTTAAGACCACAGGGGTTGTCGAGCAATCAGCCCCAGCATTTT. The chain uses TRBV7-9 and TRBJ1-5; 7 nucleotides match TRBD1. Germline values: CDR1 SEHNR, CDR2 FQNEAQ (reference sequence). V was clipped by 2 bases and J by 1 base; unmatched bases: 11. The CDR3 sequence is 18 residues long. The full variable domain, rest sourced from reference TRBV7-9 and TRBJ1-5, is DTGVSQNPRHKITKRGQNVTFRCDPISEHNRLYWYRQTLGQGPEFLTYFQNEAQLEKSRLLSDRFSAERPKGSFSTLEIQRTEQGDSAMYLCASSLRPQGLSSNQPQHFGDGTRLSIL.